These 26 T cell receptor beta chains share one sample of origin, sequenced in a study of T cell responses to AZD1222 COVID-19 vaccine. The method was immunoSEQ multiplex PCR; TCRdb's version includes in-frame clones alone and lacks a portion of them. The data show some 100,000 clones, around 87% seen once. Material: peripheral blood, obtained on day 0 of AZD1222 vaccination. The receptors were sampled from an adult in good health.

V usage is TRBV13 and J usage is TRBJ2-1, with 13 bases lining up with TRBD2. The CDR3 covers 19 residues. With 6 bases clipped from V and 0 bases from J, the junction kept 11 bases outside the gene matches. Per germline, CDR1 PRHDT and CDR2 FYEKMQ (reference sequence). The CDR3 here is CASSSPRGLAGSSYNEQFF. The CDR3 DNA reads as TGTGCCAGCAGTTCCCCCCGGGGACTAGCGGGGAGCTCCTACAATGAGCAGTTCTTC.

The rearrangement links TRBV7-2 to TRBJ2-3; D not resolved. The CDR3 is 12 residues long. V was pared by 2 bases and J by 5 bases, with 5 bases between. CDR1 SGHTA and CDR2 FQGNSA come from the germline V gene. The CDR3 spells CASSLQVDTQYF. CDR3 sequence (DNA): TGTGCCAGCAGCTTACAGGTAGATACGCAGTATTTT.

This chain links TRBV10-3 with TRBJ2-2, with D possibly matching TRBD2 (5 bases). Trimming cost V 3 bases and J 5 bases, with 13 bases left between them. The CDR3 totals 15 residues. Germline V gene lookup returns CDR1 ENHRY and CDR2 SYGVKD. As DNA, the CDR3 is TGTGCCATCAGTGATTCGGGATCTAGTACCGGGGAGCTGTTTTTT. Residues: CAISDSGSSTGELFF.

The rearrangement uses TRBV3-1 (or the pseudogene TRBV3-2) and TRBJ2-7; 8 positions match TRBD2. V lost 2 bases, J lost 1 base, and 10 bases stayed unmatched. CDR1 and CDR2 from the germline V gene are LGHDT and YNNKEL (reference sequence). The CDR3 sequence is 17 residues long. The CDR3: CASSQTRGGPTSYEQYF. The CDR3 DNA reads as TGTGCCAGCAGCCAAACCCGGGGGGGACCAACTTCCTACGAGCAGTACTTC.

Details on this clone: Other nucleotide sequences from this sample produce the same CDR3. V usage is TRBV28 and J usage is TRBJ1-1; D is undetermined. V lost 6 bases and J lost 4, with 18 bases in between. The CDR3 sequence is 15 residues long. Germline V gene sequence: CDR1 MDHEN, CDR2 SYDVKM. CDR3 residues: CASSPPTGKGTEAFF. The DNA of the CDR3 is TGTGCCAGCAGCCCCCCCACCGGGAAAGGCACTGAAGCTTTCTTT. Complete variable domain (other parts from reference TRBV28 and TRBJ1-1): DVKVTQSSRYLVKRTGEKVFLECVQDMDHENMFWYRQDPGLGLRLIYFSYDVKMKEKGDIPEGYSVSREKKERFSLILESASTNQTSMYLCASSPPTGKGTEAFFGQGTRLTVV.

J is TRBJ1-2 and V is TRBV5-1; TRBD1 aligns across 8 bases. V shed 4 bases, J shed 1 base, and the junction held 6 bases outside the gene matches. CDR3 size: 15 residues. Per the germline V gene, CDR1 is SGHRS and CDR2 is YFSETQ. The CDR3 loop is CASSTGQGSNYGYTF. For the CDR3, the DNA is TGCGCCAGCAGCACCGGACAGGGAAGTAACTATGGCTACACCTTC. The full variable domain, completed using reference TRBV5-1 and TRBJ1-2, is KAGVTQTPRYLIKTRGQQVTLSCSPISGHRSVSWYQQTPGQGLQFLFEYFSETQRNKGNFPGRFSGRQFSNSRSEMNVSTLELGDSALYLCASSTGQGSNYGYTFGSGTRLTVV.

The CDR3 nucleotides read TGTGCCAGCAGCCTTGGGCGGGAGTACGAGCAGTACTTC. Translation gives CASSLGREYEQYF. This sequence joins TRBV6-5 and TRBJ2-7; 7 bases align to TRBD2. The CDR3 is 13 residues long. Germline values: CDR1 MNHEY, CDR2 SVGAGI. The V gene end was trimmed by 6 bases and the J gene end by 4 bases; junction bases not matched to a gene: 6.

The CDR3 DNA follows: TGTGCCAGCAGTTACGATTCAGGGCGAGGAACTGAAGCTTTCTTT. Protein product: CASSYDSGRGTEAFF. The chain is built from TRBV6-2 or TRBV6-3 and TRBJ1-1; the D gene is possibly TRBD1 (5 bases). Per the germline V gene, CDR1 is MNHEY and CDR2 is SVGEGT. The CDR3 is 15 residues long. Trimming pared 2 bases from V and 5 bases from J, leaving 15 bases between.

The J gene is TRBJ2-7, the V gene TRBV28, with D tentatively TRBD1 (5 bases). The ends were cut back, 8 bases at V and 6 bases at J, with 14 bases in the middle. The CDR3 is 12 residues long. In germline, CDR1 is MDHEN, CDR2 SYDVKM. The CDR3 nucleotides read TGTGCCAGCCAACTCCCTGGGGCCGAGCAGTACTTC. Encoded protein: CASQLPGAEQYF.

This chain uses TRBV11-2 with TRBJ1-3, with no clear D. Germline values: CDR1 SGHAT, CDR2 FQNNGV. V lost 2 bases to trimming and J lost 0 bases, with 8 bases between them. The CDR3 totals 15 residues. CDR3 amino acids: CASSLLVNSGNTIYF. CDR3 nucleotides: TGTGCCAGCAGCTTATTGGTAAACTCTGGAAACACCATATATTTT.

The chain combines TRBV5-6 with TRBJ2-1, with 9 nucleotides matching TRBD1. The germline V gene has CDR1 SGHDT and CDR2 YYEEEE. The CDR3 is 15 amino acids. After removal of 3 bases from V and 7 bases from J, the junction contained 8 bases not matched to a gene. This CDR3 is CASSSWTGVRNEQFF. In DNA form, the CDR3 reads TGTGCCAGCAGCTCCTGGACAGGGGTTAGGAATGAGCAGTTCTTC.

CDR3 sequence: CASSPGEIEKLFF. CDR3 sequence (DNA): TGTGCCAGTAGTCCGGGAGAAATTGAAAAACTGTTTTTT. This chain uses TRBV19 with TRBJ1-4; D unresolved. The CDR3 has 13 residues. Germline values: CDR1 LNHDA, CDR2 SQIVND (reference sequence). Trimming removed 5 bases from V and 7 bases from J, with 11 bases in between. Drawing the rest from reference TRBV19 and TRBJ1-4, the complete variable domain is DGGITQSPKYLFRKEGQNVTLSCEQNLNHDAMYWYRQDPGQGLRLIYYSQIVNDFQKGDIAEGYSVSREKKESFPLTVTSAQKNPTAFYLCASSPGEIEKLFFGSGTQLSVL.

The chain carries TRBV10-3 and TRBJ2-3; 8 bases match TRBD2. V was pared by 6 bases and J by 2 bases, with 4 bases of the junction left unmatched. Germline loops: CDR1 ENHRY, CDR2 SYGVKD. This CDR3 is 14 amino acids long. CDR3 region: CAIRTSDYTDTQYF. In nucleotides, the CDR3 is TGTGCCATCAGGACTAGCGACTACACAGATACGCAGTATTTT.

This chain connects TRBV18 to TRBJ2-5; D not certain. V lost 2 bases, J lost 2 bases, and 6 bases lay in between. Germline V lookup: CDR1 KGHSH, CDR2 LQKENI. The CDR3 is 13 amino acids. Written as DNA, the CDR3 is TGTGCCAGCTCACCAGGGCGTCAAGAGACCCAGTACTTC. Its translation: CASSPGRQETQYF.

This rearrangement joins TRBV7-3 to TRBJ2-1; D remains unclear. V lost 5 bases and J lost 9, with 14 bases in between. CDR1 is SGHTA, CDR2 FQGTGA, per germline. The CDR3 sequence is 13 residues long. CDR3 DNA: TGTGCCAGCAGCCCGTCGGGTGACTTTGAGCAGTTCTTC. The encoded protein is CASSPSGDFEQFF. Together with reference TRBV7-3 and TRBJ2-1, the CDR3 gives the full variable domain: GAGVSQTPSNKVTEKGKYVELRCDPISGHTALYWYRQSLGQGPEFLIYFQGTGAADDSGLPNDRFFAVRPEGSVSTLKIQRTERGDSAVYLCASSPSGDFEQFFGPGTRLTVL.

The chain combines TRBV14 with TRBJ2-3; 13 nucleotides align to TRBD2. The CDR3 has 19 residues. The V segment lost 2 bases and the J segment 0 bases; nucleotides outside the gene matches: 8. Germline CDR1 is SGHDN and CDR2 is FVKESK. Here the CDR3 DNA reads TGTGCCAGCAGCCAACCGGGACTAGCGGGAAGGTGGAGCACAGATACGCAGTATTTT. Amino acid sequence: CASSQPGLAGRWSTDTQYF.

This chain connects TRBV2 to TRBJ1-2; D is perhaps TRBD1 (5 bases). The V gene's germline CDR1 is SNHLY and CDR2 FYNNEI. Trimming removed 7 bases from V and 2 bases from J, with 11 bases in between. The CDR3 runs to 13 residues. The CDR3 coding sequence is TGTGCCAGCAATTTGTCAGGGAACTATGGCTACACCTTC. Its protein is CASNLSGNYGYTF.

This chain uses TRBV5-4 with TRBJ2-1, with TRBD1 matching over 7 bases. V shed 0 bases, J shed 2 bases, and the junction held 2 bases outside the gene matches. The CDR3 has 15 amino acids. Germline V gene data show CDR1 as SGHNT and CDR2 as YYREEE (reference sequence). The CDR3, as DNA: TGTGCCAGCAGCTTGGACAGGGGCCCCTACAATGAGCAGTTCTTC. It translates to CASSLDRGPYNEQFF.

The rearrangement links TRBV5-1 to TRBJ1-6; D is uncertain. The germline V gene encodes CDR1 SGHRS and CDR2 YFSETQ. The length of the CDR3 is 12 residues. The ends were cut back, 4 bases at V and 9 bases at J, with 8 bases in the middle. CDR3 DNA: TGCGCCAGCAGCCCCGACGGTTCACCCCTCCACTTT. Translation gives CASSPDGSPLHF.

The chain links TRBV28 to TRBJ2-2; D may be TRBD2 (6 bases). V lost 10 bases and J 2 bases, leaving 14 bases between the germline ends. Germline CDR1 is MDHEN and CDR2 is SYDVKM. The CDR3 sequence is 14 residues long. CDR3 amino acids: CATLRDLNTGELFF. The CDR3 region has the DNA TGTGCCACCCTAAGGGACTTAAACACCGGGGAGCTGTTTTTT.

This clone was detected once. The chain has TRBV15 and TRBJ2-7; the D gene is possibly TRBD1 (6 bases). The CDR3 sequence is 14 residues long. Germline V gene lookup returns CDR1 LNHNV and CDR2 YYDKDF (reference sequence). The V end was cut by 3 bases, the J end by 5 bases, with 14 bases between. CDR3 sequence (DNA): TGTGCCACCAGCAGGTCTCAGGGGTTCGACGAGCAGTACTTC. Its protein is CATSRSQGFDEQYF.

The chain combines TRBV6-4 with TRBJ1-2, with D maybe TRBD1 (5 bases). V was shortened by 6 bases and J by 3 bases, with 11 bases between the two germline ends. CDR3 length equals 13 residues. Germline V CDR1 and CDR2: MRHNA, SNTAGT. CDR3 sequence (DNA): TGTGCCAGCAGCCCCGGGGGGGACTATGGCTACACCTTC. This translates into CASSPGGDYGYTF.

This sequence joins TRBV12-3 or TRBV12-4 and TRBJ1-4, with D uncertain. With 3 bases removed from V and 7 bases from J, the gap between germline ends came to 9 bases. This CDR3 region has 13 residues. The CDR3 DNA sequence: TGTGCCAGCAGTTTCCGGTCGGGTGAAAAACTGTTTTTT. Amino acids: CASSFRSGEKLFF.

The J gene is TRBJ2-1, the V gene TRBV19; unclear D gene. The V gene lost 6 bases and the J gene lost 8 bases, with 14 bases spanning the gap. The CDR3 runs 13 residues. Looked up from germline, CDR1 is LNHDA and CDR2 is SQIVND (reference sequence). CDR3 bases: TGTGCCAGTAGCCTAACCCTAAGCCATGAGCAGTTCTTC. It codes for CASSLTLSHEQFF.

The CDR3 nucleotides are TGTGCCAGCAGACCCGAGAGAGATCAGCCCCAGCATTTT. This sequence encodes CASRPERDQPQHF. This chain joins TRBV28 and TRBJ1-5; no reliable D call. V dropped 6 bases and J dropped 5 bases, with 11 bases sitting between them. The CDR3 sequence is 13 residues long. In germline, CDR1 is MDHEN, CDR2 SYDVKM.

The rearrangement joins TRBV19 to TRBJ1-5; unclear D gene. The V and J ends lost 0 bases and 11 bases respectively, with 8 bases between them. CDR1 is LNHDA, CDR2 SQIVND, per germline (reference sequence). The CDR3 runs to 12 residues. DNA for the CDR3: TGTGCCAGTAGTATAGATGGGGTTGCCCAGCATTTT. It codes for CASSIDGVAQHF. Looking up the rest from reference TRBV19 and TRBJ1-5 gives the full variable domain: DGGITQSPKYLFRKEGQNVTLSCEQNLNHDAMYWYRQDPGQGLRLIYYSQIVNDFQKGDIAEGYSVSREKKESFPLTVTSAQKNPTAFYLCASSIDGVAQHFGDGTRLSIL.